This TCR beta chain was documented in a study of HIV-infected children after antiretroviral therapy interruption. Study details: Four children interrupted treatment; four stayed on continuous treatment. Most participating children were previously exposed to EBV and CMV. Weeks 0, 12, interruption end (24 or 48), and about 3 years post-study gave interruption-arm samples.

Treatment meaning: PENTA 11 planned treatment interruption arm or continuous ART arm. Germline CDR1 is MDHEN and CDR2 is SYDVKM. V shed 7 bases and J shed 2 bases, with 9 bases lying between them. The length of the CDR3 is 12 residues. Study outcomes and limitations: Some non-naive CD45RA+ T cells might be present among sorted naive cells.

A 3' RACE protocol on RNA, with unique molecular identifiers, produced the TCR library. A single record per CDR3 protein comes from TCRdb applying MiXCR to the 3' RACE reads. The sample has some 40,000 distinct CDR3 sequences, about 7% seen once. This clonotype showed up many times. Antigen: not known. This specimen consisted of CD45RA+ CD4+ T cells from PBMCs, pooled from several time points, obtained from a donor given antiretroviral therapy, either interrupted or continuous. Subset of the sample: naive CD4+ CD45RA+ CD45RO- T cells. This rearrangement joins TRBV28 to TRBJ2-7; D remains ambiguous. The origin of this receptor is a pool of human donors with HIV. The CDR3 reads CASTSATYEQYF. DNA for the CDR3: TGTGCCAGCACCTCCGCTACCTACGAGCAGTACTTC.